This TCR beta chain was recorded in a study of beta chain features in type 1 diabetes. A heparinised blood draw that averaged around 110 mL was obtained once from each donor. Cells sorted by CD45RO/CCR7/CD25/CD127/CD95/CD27 comprised CD4+ naive, central memory, regulatory and stem cell-like memory cells. This clone showed up just a few times. Its antigen remains unidentified. CDR3 length: 15 amino acids. Germline CDR1 and CDR2: SEHNR and FQNEAQ (reference sequence). V lost 5 bases and J 2 bases, leaving 13 bases between the germline ends. Isolated RNA was reverse transcribed in full, so expressed TCRB transcripts were sequenced. Assay: immunoSEQ multiplex PCR; the TCRdb copy retains only in-frame clones and omits some. The data contain hundreds of thousands of clones, roughly an eighth of them singletons. Study observations and caveats: The naive, central memory and Treg TCRB repertoires of patients appeared to be more similar to one another than those of healthy donors. There was a possibility that cDNA sequencing over-represented cells with high TCR expression. TCRB CDR3s were moderately but significantly shorter in Type 1 diabetes patients in all four CD4+ subsets.

The rearrangement joins TRBV7-9 to TRBJ1-3; D gene ambiguous. The specimen was naive CD4+ T cells from blood. This clonotype was obtained from a man in his thirties or forties with type 1 diabetes. The CDR3 DNA reads as TGTGCCAGCAGCCCCCCCCGTTTTCCTGGAAACACCATATATTTT. Translating gives CASSPPRFPGNTIYF.